Below, 21 T cell receptor beta chains from the same sample are listed, as sequenced in a study of PD-1 blockade in classical Hodgkin lymphoma. Each patient's relapse followed autologous stem cell transplantation, and brentuximab vedotin exposure varied. Clones were sequenced by immunoSEQ multiplex PCR, and TCRdb holds only the in-frame ones, with some missing. The data show about 93,000 clones, around nine tenths seen once. The input for sequencing was peripheral blood mononuclear cells (PBMCs), taken before the second cycle of nivolumab. The receptors shown here come from a human donor with classical Hodgkin lymphoma.

This chain connects TRBV2 to TRBJ2-7; D unresolved. The CDR3 runs 18 residues. V gave up 6 bases and J gave up 0 bases, with 24 bases separating them. CDR1 is SNHLY, CDR2 FYNNEI, per germline. DNA of the CDR3: TGTGCCAGCAGCCTCGGGCTGGGTGGCAGGCAACTCTCCTACGAGCAGTACTTC. Translation: CASSLGLGGRQLSYEQYF. The full variable domain, with the rest looked up from reference TRBV2 and TRBJ2-7, is EPEVTQTPSHQVTQMGQEVILRCVPISNHLYFYWYRQILGQKVEFLVSFYNNEISEKSEIFDDQFSVERPDGSNFTLKIRSTKLEDSAMYFCASSLGLGGRQLSYEQYFGPGTRLTVT.

The V call is TRBV9, the J call TRBJ1-6; a weak D match, TRBD1 (5 bases). The germline V gene has CDR1 SGDLS and CDR2 YYNGEE. Trimming removed 4 bases at V and 7 bases at J, with 15 bases between. The CDR3 sequence is 15 residues long. The CDR3 coding sequence is TGTGCCAGCAGCCCCTCGGGGGGTGGGAATTCACCCCTCCACTTT. Its protein product is CASSPSGGGNSPLHF. Looking up the rest from reference TRBV9 and TRBJ1-6 gives the full variable domain: DSGVTQTPKHLITATGQRVTLRCSPRSGDLSVYWYQQSLDQGLQFLIQYYNGEERAKGNILERFSAQQFPDLHSELNLSSLELGDSALYFCASSPSGGGNSPLHFGNGTRLTVT.

This chain connects TRBV27 to TRBJ2-2; 9 bases fit TRBD1. The germline V gene has CDR1 MNHEY and CDR2 SMNVEV (reference sequence). V lost 5 bases, J lost 3 bases, and 1 base stayed unmatched. This CDR3 comprises 14 residues. The CDR3 spells CASSGQGHTGELFF. Here the CDR3 DNA reads TGTGCCAGCAGTGGACAGGGGCACACCGGGGAGCTGTTTTTT.

The V gene is TRBV5-1, the J gene TRBJ2-4, with D unclear. The germline V gene encodes CDR1 SGHRS and CDR2 YFSETQ. The V gene lost 5 bases and the J gene lost 0 bases, with 12 bases spanning the gap. The CDR3 consists of 15 residues. The CDR3: CASSTVFRAKNIQYF. For the CDR3, the DNA is TGCGCCAGCAGTACCGTCTTTCGAGCCAAAAACATTCAGTACTTC.

The chain is built from TRBV6-5 and TRBJ2-5; D uncertain. The CDR3 has 15 amino acids. Germline loops: CDR1 MNHEY, CDR2 SVGAGI. Trimming removed 0 bases at V and 7 bases at J, with 15 bases between. CDR3 sequence reads: CASSYSADLWATQYF. The CDR3 nucleotides are TGTGCCAGCAGTTACTCGGCGGACCTCTGGGCGACCCAGTACTTC.

The CDR3 loop is CASSDREWGQETQYF. The CDR3 region has the DNA TGTGCCAGCAGTGATCGGGAGTGGGGCCAAGAGACCCAGTACTTC. The rearrangement joins TRBV2 to TRBJ2-5; D might be TRBD2 (6 bases). The germline V gene has CDR1 SNHLY and CDR2 FYNNEI. The CDR3 runs to 15 residues. The V gene lost 3 bases and the J gene lost 1 base, with 12 bases spanning the gap.

The gene calls are TRBV4-1 and TRBJ1-5, with D unclear. Germline CDR1 MGHRA, CDR2 YSYEKL. CDR3 size: 16 residues. Trimming took 0 bases from V and 4 from J, leaving 13 bases between them. CDR3 amino acids: CASSQDRAERNQPQHF. The CDR3 nucleotides are TGCGCCAGCAGCCAAGATCGGGCGGAAAGAAATCAGCCCCAGCATTTT.

V is TRBV5-6 and J is TRBJ1-1; no clear D. CDR1 and CDR2 from the germline V gene are SGHDT and YYEEEE. The V end was cut by 2 bases, the J end by 0 bases, with 2 bases between. The CDR3 is made up of 12 amino acids. The CDR3 protein is CASSFMNTEAFF. The CDR3 DNA reads TGTGCCAGCAGCTTTATGAACACTGAAGCTTTCTTT. Filled out from reference TRBV5-6 and TRBJ1-1, the complete variable domain reads DAGVTQSPTHLIKTRGQQVTLRCSPKSGHDTVSWYQQALGQGPQFIFQYYEEEERQRGNFPDRFSGHQFPNYSSELNVNALLLGDSALYLCASSFMNTEAFFGQGTRLTVV.

DNA for the CDR3: TGTGCCAGCTCCCGACAGGGGGGCAATCAGCCCCAGCATTTT. Translation gives CASSRQGGNQPQHF. The chain combines TRBV2 with TRBJ1-5; TRBD1 matches 9 bases. The length of the CDR3 is 14 residues. In germline, CDR1 is SNHLY, CDR2 FYNNEI. The V and J ends lost 8 bases and 2 bases, in that order; junction bases with no gene match: 4. Full variable domain (remainder filled in from reference TRBV2 and TRBJ1-5): EPEVTQTPSHQVTQMGQEVILRCVPISNHLYFYWYRQILGQKVEFLVSFYNNEISEKSEIFDDQFSVERPDGSNFTLKIRSTKLEDSAMYFCASSRQGGNQPQHFGDGTRLSIL.

The chain links TRBV5-4 to TRBJ2-7, with D possibly being TRBD2 (6 bases). Germline loops: CDR1 SGHNT, CDR2 YYREEE (reference sequence). CDR3 length: 16 amino acids. V was trimmed by 4 bases and J by 3 bases, leaving 20 bases between them. The CDR3: CASSQDPASVLYEQYF. Written as DNA, the CDR3 is TGTGCCAGCAGCCAAGACCCGGCTAGCGTCCTCTACGAGCAGTACTTC. Full variable domain (missing parts from reference TRBV5-4 and TRBJ2-7): ETGVTQSPTHLIKTRGQQVTLRCSSQSGHNTVSWYQQALGQGPQFIFQYYREEENGRGNFPPRFSGLQFPNYSSELNVNALELDDSALYLCASSQDPASVLYEQYFGPGTRLTVT.

This chain uses TRBV27 with TRBJ2-1; 13 bases match TRBD2. In germline, CDR1 is MNHEY, CDR2 SMNVEV (reference sequence). The CDR3 covers 19 residues. The V gene end was trimmed by 5 bases and the J gene end by 0 bases; junction bases not matched to a gene: 10. The DNA of the CDR3 is TGTGCCAGCAGTCGTCGGCCGGGACTAGCGGGACACTCCTACAATGAGCAGTTCTTC. It specifies CASSRRPGLAGHSYNEQFF.

The V call is TRBV7-9, the J call TRBJ1-2, with 8 bases that match TRBD1. The germline V gene has CDR1 SEHNR and CDR2 FQNEAQ (reference sequence). The length of the CDR3 is 15 residues. The V gene end was trimmed by 4 bases and the J gene end by 3 bases; junction bases not matched to a gene: 7. CDR3: CASSSPDRDDYGYTF. The CDR3 DNA reads as TGTGCCAGCAGCTCACCGGACAGGGATGACTATGGCTACACCTTC.

A note on this clone: The junction departs from the called germline gene at one end, perhaps through a read error. Other DNA sequences of this sample code for an identical CDR3. The chain has TRBV30 and TRBJ1-1, with a tentative D call TRBD1 (5 bases). CDR1 and CDR2 (germline): GTSNPN, SVGIG (reference sequence). The CDR3 is 14 residues long. The CDR3 loop reads CAWSEGRRGTEAFF. DNA for the CDR3: TGTGCATGGAGTGAGGGACGGAGAGGGACTGAAGCTTTCTTT.

V usage is TRBV5-4 and J usage is TRBJ2-7; D not certain. The germline V and J ends were trimmed by 4 bases and 6 bases, with 11 bases remaining between them. Germline CDR1 and CDR2: SGHNT and YYREEE (reference sequence). The CDR3 contains 12 residues. In DNA form, the CDR3 reads TGTGCCAGCAGCAGTGGTGGGCCCGAGCAGTACTTC. Translation gives CASSSGGPEQYF.

The chain links TRBV11-2 to TRBJ2-5; weak D call: TRBD1 (6 bases). Germline-derived CDR1 and CDR2 are SGHAT and FQNNGV. Trimming removed 5 bases from V and 4 bases from J, with 29 bases in between. The CDR3 extends over 19 amino acids. CDR3 nucleotides: TGTGCCAGCAGCCCTTTTCTTCCCCTTGGGCAGGGGCATTCAGAGACCCAGTACTTC. This encodes CASSPFLPLGQGHSETQYF.

This clone has a single count. The chain employs TRBV7-2 and TRBJ1-5; 8 nucleotides match TRBD1. This CDR3 is 16 amino acids long. Germline CDR1 reads SGHTA; CDR2 reads FQGNSA. The V segment lost 1 base and the J segment 3 bases; nucleotides outside the gene matches: 5. CDR3 amino acids: CASSLVGTGLNQPQHF. The CDR3 region has the DNA TGTGCCAGCAGCTTAGTCGGGACAGGCCTCAATCAGCCCCAGCATTTT.

The chain combines TRBV6-5 with TRBJ1-3, with a tentative D call TRBD1 (5 bases). The CDR3 has 16 amino acids. The V end was cut by 2 bases, the J end by 0 bases, with 11 bases between. In germline, CDR1 is MNHEY, CDR2 SVGAGI. CDR3 coding DNA: TGTGCCAGCAGTTACGGGGCAGGGAGCTCTGGAAACACCATATATTTT. This sequence encodes CASSYGAGSSGNTIYF.

This chain links TRBV15 with TRBJ2-2, with TRBD2 matching 7 bases. The CDR3 sequence is 16 residues long. Germline trimming cut 3 bases from V and 1 base from J; bases unmatched to any gene: 5. CDR1 is LNHNV, CDR2 YYDKDF, per germline (reference sequence). CDR3 DNA sequence: TGTGCCACCAGCAGGATAGCGGGCGAGAACACCGGGGAGCTGTTTTTT. Its translation is CATSRIAGENTGELFF.

The chain uses TRBV10-3 and TRBJ1-5; D is undetermined. This CDR3 spans 15 amino acids. Germline values: CDR1 ENHRY, CDR2 SYGVKD. The germline V and J ends were trimmed by 0 bases and 6 bases, with 12 bases remaining between them. This CDR3 reads CAISESKAVGQPQHF. CDR3 nucleotides: TGTGCCATCAGTGAGTCGAAAGCGGTCGGTCAGCCCCAGCATTTT.

This chain connects TRBV27 to TRBJ2-1; 9 bases are a match to TRBD1. V lost 4 bases to trimming and J lost 2 bases; unmatched junction nucleotides: 6. This CDR3 has 16 amino acids. Germline V gene lookup returns CDR1 MNHEY and CDR2 SMNVEV (reference sequence). The CDR3 loop reads CASSSYDRGAYNEQFF. Here the CDR3 DNA reads TGTGCCAGCAGTTCCTACGACAGGGGGGCCTACAATGAGCAGTTCTTC.

The chain recombines TRBV7-9 with TRBJ1-2, with TRBD1 matching over 7 bases. Germline assignment: CDR1 SEHNR and CDR2 FQNEAQ (reference sequence). The CDR3 contains 18 residues. The ends lost 3 bases at V and 5 bases at J; junction bases unmatched: 18. The CDR3 DNA is TGTGCCAGCAGCTTCAAAGGGTGGGACAGAAGATCAACTTATGGCTACACCTTC. Its protein product is CASSFKGWDRRSTYGYTF.